Below, 14 T cell receptor beta chains from the same sample are listed, as sequenced in a study of blood T cell repertoires in COVID-19. TCRdb's table, derived via immunoSEQ multiplex PCR, lists solely in-frame clones and lacks some. The sample holds a few hundred thousand clones, 82% seen once. The sequenced sample consisted of peripheral blood. These receptors were taken from a woman aged 18-35 years with acute or convalescent COVID-19.

The V gene is TRBV11-2, the J gene TRBJ2-1; TRBD2 matches at 7 bases. The CDR3 consists of 17 residues. Unmatched junction bases numbered 11, after V lost 5 bases and J lost 1 base. Germline-derived CDR1 and CDR2 are SGHAT and FQNNGV. The CDR3: CASSPWAQGGSYNEQFF. The CDR3 coding sequence is TGTGCCAGCAGCCCCTGGGCCCAGGGAGGGTCCTACAATGAGCAGTTCTTC.

This chain joins TRBV30 and TRBJ1-1, with 7 nucleotides matching TRBD1. Unmatched junction bases numbered 10, after V lost 0 bases and J lost 6 bases. This CDR3 region has 15 residues. CDR1 is GTSNPN and CDR2 is SVGIG in the germline V gene (reference sequence). The CDR3 DNA reads as TGTGCCTGGAGTGTAGGGGCAGGGGGGTGGTCTGAAGCTTTCTTT. It translates to CAWSVGAGGWSEAFF.

This clone was recorded a few times. This chain joins TRBV29-1 and TRBJ1-2; 9 nucleotides align to TRBD1. The CDR3 loop spans 14 amino acids. Germline CDR1 reads SQVTM; CDR2 reads ANQGSEA. V lost 7 bases to trimming and J lost 2 bases; unmatched junction nucleotides: 8. The CDR3 sequence is CSATGQGLNYGYTF. The CDR3 DNA follows: TGCAGCGCGACTGGACAGGGGCTAAACTATGGCTACACCTTC.

The chain links TRBV7-6 to TRBJ2-7, with no clear D. Germline V gene lookup returns CDR1 SGHVS and CDR2 FNYEAQ. Trimming removed 0 bases at V and 4 bases at J, with 13 bases between. The CDR3 is made up of 15 amino acids. CDR3 residues: CASSLASGPSYEQYF. CDR3 nucleotides: TGTGCCAGCAGCTTAGCGAGTGGTCCCTCATACGAGCAGTACTTC.

The chain has TRBV11-2 and TRBJ2-3, with 7 nucleotides matching TRBD2. This CDR3 contains 16 residues. V dropped 2 bases and J dropped 2; count of bases not matched to a gene: 7. Germline CDR1 SGHAT, CDR2 FQNNGV. CDR3 DNA: TGTGCCAGCAGCTTAACCGAGCGGGGCCCCACAGATACGCAGTATTTT. It encodes CASSLTERGPTDTQYF. Full variable domain (rest looked up from reference TRBV11-2 and TRBJ2-3): EAGVAQSPRYKIIEKRQSVAFWCNPISGHATLYWYQQILGQGPKLLIQFQNNGVVDDSQLPKDRFSAERLKGVDSTLKIQPAKLEDSAVYLCASSLTERGPTDTQYFGPGTRLTVL.

The chain carries TRBV15 and TRBJ1-6; 8 nucleotides match TRBD1. Looked up from germline, CDR1 is LNHNV and CDR2 is YYDKDF (reference sequence). This CDR3 has 12 residues. Unmatched junction bases numbered 3, after V lost 4 bases and J lost 13 bases. The CDR3 sequence: CATSMTGVPLHF. The CDR3 nucleotides are TGTGCCACCAGCATGACAGGGGTGCCCCTCCACTTT.

This chain joins TRBV6-2 or TRBV6-3 and TRBJ2-2; D remains unclear. V lost 5 bases, J lost 0 bases, and 10 bases lay in between. This CDR3 region has 15 residues. Germline V gene sequence: CDR1 MNHEY, CDR2 SVGEGT. CDR3 nucleotides: TGTGCCAGCAGTGGCCTTCTTCCGAACACCGGGGAGCTGTTTTTT. Translated, it gives CASSGLLPNTGELFF.

Only one count was recorded for this clone. The chain combines TRBV6-6 with TRBJ2-1; possible D gene TRBD2, 5 bases. The CDR3 totals 12 residues. Germline loops: CDR1 MNHNY, CDR2 SVGAGI (reference sequence). The V end was cut by 6 bases, the J end by 12 bases, with 15 bases between. Here the CDR3 DNA reads TGTGCCAGCAGCCTAGCCATGATTGTGCAGTTCTTC. Amino acids: CASSLAMIVQFF.

This rearrangement joins TRBV29-1 to TRBJ1-5, with D uncertain. The CDR3 is made up of 13 amino acids. The ends were cut back, 4 bases at V and 6 bases at J, with 13 bases in the middle. Looked up from germline, CDR1 is SQVTM and CDR2 is ANQGSEA. This CDR3 is CSVAAGEIQPQHF. CDR3 coding DNA: TGCAGCGTTGCGGCCGGGGAGATTCAGCCCCAGCATTTT. Filled out from reference TRBV29-1 and TRBJ1-5, the complete variable domain reads SAVISQKPSRDICQRGTSLTIQCQVDSQVTMMFWYRQQPGQSLTLIATANQGSEATYESGFVIDKFPISRPNLTFSTLTVSNMSPEDSSIYLCSVAAGEIQPQHFGDGTRLSIL.

This chain connects TRBV4-3 to TRBJ1-3, with TRBD1 identical over 7 bases. Per germline, CDR1 LGHNA and CDR2 YSLEER. J lost 1 base, V lost 3 bases, and 18 bases had no gene match. The CDR3 has 20 amino acids. Written as DNA, the CDR3 is TGCGCCAGCAGCCACGATCAACCCTCGAGGGGGCTGGAGTCTGGAAACACCATATATTTT. This encodes CASSHDQPSRGLESGNTIYF.

The V call is TRBV6-5, the J call TRBJ2-7; the match to TRBD2 covers 7 bases. V trimming: 3 bases; J trimming: 0 bases; junction bases outside the gene matches: 8. The CDR3 extends over 16 amino acids. Germline CDR1 reads MNHEY; CDR2 reads SVGAGI. CDR3 nucleotides: TGTGCCAGCAGTTATCAACCTAGCGGAGGCTCCTACGAGCAGTACTTC. Its translation is CASSYQPSGGSYEQYF.

V gene TRBV9 combines with J gene TRBJ1-2, with 9 nucleotides matching TRBD1. The ends lost 0 bases at V and 7 bases at J; junction bases unmatched: 7. Germline values: CDR1 SGDLS, CDR2 YYNGEE. This CDR3 has 15 residues. The CDR3 here is CASSVGDRVWVGYTF. The CDR3 DNA reads as TGTGCCAGCAGCGTAGGGGACAGGGTTTGGGTTGGCTACACCTTC.

The chain couples TRBV27 to TRBJ1-5, with D perhaps matching TRBD1 (6 bases). This CDR3 contains 15 residues. Germline V gene data show CDR1 as MNHEY and CDR2 as SMNVEV (reference sequence). V was trimmed by 7 bases and J by 4 bases, leaving 17 bases between them. The chain's CDR3 is CASKTGAGGNQPQHF. The CDR3 nucleotides read TGTGCCAGCAAGACAGGCGCGGGCGGGAATCAGCCCCAGCATTTT.

The chain carries TRBV9 and TRBJ2-3; TRBD2 agrees at 13 bases. Trimming cost V 4 bases and J 5 bases; bases outside gene matches: 13. Germline assignment: CDR1 SGDLS and CDR2 YYNGEE. The CDR3 contains 18 residues. This CDR3 is CASSTRTSGSGPGDTQYF. As DNA, the CDR3 is TGTGCCAGCAGCACCCGGACTAGCGGGAGCGGCCCGGGAGATACGCAGTATTTT.